These 30 T cell receptor beta chains came from one sample sequenced in a study of circulating and synovial CD4+ cells in juvenile arthritis. Produced via immunoSEQ multiplex PCR; TCRdb's table is partial and in-frame only. The profile shows 30,000 to 40,000 clones, roughly 95% of them singletons. The source material was CD4+ T cells from blood. The receptor source for this set is a human donor with juvenile idiopathic arthritis.

The chain links TRBV5-1 to TRBJ2-3; 9 bases are shared with TRBD2. There are 17 residues in the CDR3. The junction had 6 bases not matched to a gene; V was cut back by 0 bases and J by 1 base. From germline, CDR1 is SGHRS and CDR2 YFSETQ. CDR3 sequence: CASSLAEAGGGTDTQYF. In DNA form, the CDR3 reads TGCGCCAGCAGCTTGGCTGAGGCGGGAGGGGGCACAGATACGCAGTATTTT. Using reference TRBV5-1 and TRBJ2-3 for the parts outside the CDR3, the full variable domain is KAGVTQTPRYLIKTRGQQVTLSCSPISGHRSVSWYQQTPGQGLQFLFEYFSETQRNKGNFPGRFSGRQFSNSRSEMNVSTLELGDSALYLCASSLAEAGGGTDTQYFGPGTRLTVL.

This clone has just one count. This rearrangement joins TRBV4-2 to TRBJ2-5; no firm D call. The CDR3 spans 12 residues. V was cut by 1 base and J by 4 bases, with 4 bases left in between. CDR1 and CDR2 (germline): LGHNA, YNFKEQ. CDR3 residues: CASSQGRETQYF. The CDR3 region has the DNA TGTGCCAGCAGCCAAGGGAGAGAGACCCAGTACTTC.

The chain joins TRBV2 to TRBJ2-1, with D perhaps TRBD2 (5 bases). CDR3 length: 12 residues. Germline CDR1 and CDR2: SNHLY and FYNNEI. V gave up 6 bases and J gave up 6 bases, with 9 bases separating them. CDR3 sequence: CASSRDTNEQFF. In nucleotides, the CDR3 is TGTGCCAGCAGCCGGGATACCAATGAGCAGTTCTTC.

The J gene is TRBJ2-1, the V gene TRBV4-2; 8 nucleotides agree with TRBD2. The V gene's germline CDR1 is LGHNA and CDR2 YNFKEQ. This CDR3 comprises 15 residues. V gave up 2 bases and J gave up 6 bases; unmatched junction bases: 6. CDR3 region: CASSQWGLEGNEQFF. CDR3 coding DNA: TGTGCCAGCAGCCAATGGGGACTAGAGGGCAATGAGCAGTTCTTC.

The chain combines TRBV27 with TRBJ2-7, with D possibly being TRBD1 (6 bases). The CDR3 has 14 residues. Trimming pared 0 bases from V and 1 base from J, leaving 7 bases between. CDR1 MNHEY and CDR2 SMNVEV come from the germline V gene (reference sequence). CDR3 sequence reads: CASSLSQGSYEQYF. Written as DNA, the CDR3 is TGTGCCAGCAGTTTATCGCAGGGGTCCTACGAGCAGTACTTC.

This clone came up once. The chain recombines TRBV2 with TRBJ2-3; TRBD2 aligns across 10 bases. The trim removed 11 bases at V and 2 bases at J, leaving 7 bases unmatched. The CDR3 spans 14 residues. CDR1 and CDR2 from the germline V gene are SNHLY and FYNNEI. CDR3 bases: TGTGCCGTCCAGCGGGGGGGAATCACAGATACGCAGTATTTT. It translates to CAVQRGGITDTQYF.

The chain recombines TRBV7-3 with TRBJ2-1, with no clear D. V was clipped by 5 bases and J by 8 bases, with 10 bases between them. CDR1 is SGHTA and CDR2 is FQGTGA in the germline V gene. The CDR3 loop spans 12 amino acids. The CDR3 DNA sequence: TGTGCCAGCAGCAACTATCGTGATGAGCAGTTCTTC. It encodes CASSNYRDEQFF.

The V gene is TRBV5-4, the J gene TRBJ1-1; the D gene is possibly TRBD1 (5 bases). The CDR3 runs to 13 residues. In germline, CDR1 is SGHNT, CDR2 YYREEE (reference sequence). Trimming removed 5 bases from V and 4 bases from J, with 12 bases in between. CDR3 protein: CASRAPQGTEAFF. The CDR3 DNA is TGTGCCAGCAGGGCACCCCAGGGCACTGAAGCTTTCTTT. Full variable domain (outside the CDR3, taken from reference TRBV5-4 and TRBJ1-1): ETGVTQSPTHLIKTRGQQVTLRCSSQSGHNTVSWYQQALGQGPQFIFQYYREEENGRGNFPPRFSGLQFPNYSSELNVNALELDDSALYLCASRAPQGTEAFFGQGTRLTVV.

The chain has TRBV18 and TRBJ2-3; 11 bases are shared with TRBD2. Germline V CDR1 and CDR2: KGHSH, LQKENI. The CDR3 has 14 residues. V shed 2 bases and J 5 bases; nucleotides not matched to a gene: 0. The CDR3 DNA sequence: TGTGCCAGCTCACCAGGACTAGCGGGAGATACGCAGTATTTT. Its protein product is CASSPGLAGDTQYF.

CDR3 sequence (DNA): TGTGCCAGCAGCTTGAGGGCCATGAACACTGAAGCTTTCTTT. As protein: CASSLRAMNTEAFF. The chain employs TRBV7-2 and TRBJ1-1; D is unclear. Germline loops: CDR1 SGHTA, CDR2 FQGNSA. The length of the CDR3 is 14 residues. The V end was cut by 3 bases, the J end by 0 bases, with 8 bases between.

V is TRBV5-1 and J is TRBJ2-3, with a weak D call TRBD2 (6 bases). CDR1 and CDR2 from the germline V gene are SGHRS and YFSETQ. The CDR3 consists of 15 residues. The V and J ends lost 0 bases and 0 bases respectively, with 8 bases between them. The CDR3 spells CASSLVGGSTDTQYF. In DNA form, the CDR3 reads TGCGCCAGCAGCTTGGTGGGAGGAAGCACAGATACGCAGTATTTT. The full variable domain, with the rest looked up from reference TRBV5-1 and TRBJ2-3, is KAGVTQTPRYLIKTRGQQVTLSCSPISGHRSVSWYQQTPGQGLQFLFEYFSETQRNKGNFPGRFSGRQFSNSRSEMNVSTLELGDSALYLCASSLVGGSTDTQYFGPGTRLTVL.

This sequence joins TRBV11-2 and TRBJ2-7; no definite D call. The V gene lost 4 bases and the J gene lost 4 bases, with 11 bases spanning the gap. This CDR3 has 13 amino acids. CDR1 and CDR2 (germline): SGHAT, FQNNGV. The CDR3 coding sequence is TGTGCCAGCAGCTCACCGGGTATTTACGAGCAGTACTTC. Translation: CASSSPGIYEQYF.

The chain employs TRBV5-1 and TRBJ1-4, with 9 positions matching TRBD1. With 5 bases clipped from V and 7 bases from J, the junction kept 6 bases outside the gene matches. Germline values: CDR1 SGHRS, CDR2 YFSETQ. This CDR3 contains 14 residues. CDR3 residues: CASRSEGQGEKLFF. CDR3 coding DNA: TGCGCCAGCAGATCGGAGGGACAGGGTGAAAAACTGTTTTTT.

In its sample, this clone was seen once. The CDR3 coding sequence is TGTGCCAGCAGCGCGTACAGGGGGGACACTGAAGCTTTCTTT. Amino acid sequence: CASSAYRGDTEAFF. The V and J genes are TRBV7-2 and TRBJ1-1; TRBD1 matches 8 bases. The V gene end was trimmed by 5 bases and the J gene end by 3 bases; junction bases not matched to a gene: 5. The CDR3 covers 14 residues. Germline CDR1 reads SGHTA; CDR2 reads FQGNSA.

The chain recombines TRBV7-9 with TRBJ2-7, with D maybe TRBD1 (6 bases). This CDR3 has 13 residues. The germline V and J ends were trimmed by 8 bases and 2 bases, with 13 bases remaining between them. From germline, CDR1 is SEHNR and CDR2 FQNEAQ (reference sequence). CDR3 coding DNA: TGTGCCAGCGGCACAGGGTACGCCTACGAGCAGTACTTC. This gives the protein CASGTGYAYEQYF. The full variable domain, completed using reference TRBV7-9 and TRBJ2-7, is DTGVSQNPRHKITKRGQNVTFRCDPISEHNRLYWYRQTLGQGPEFLTYFQNEAQLEKSRLLSDRFSAERPKGSFSTLEIQRTEQGDSAMYLCASGTGYAYEQYFGPGTRLTVT.

The V call is TRBV7-2, the J call TRBJ2-1, with 10 bases matching TRBD1. Germline-derived CDR1 and CDR2 are SGHTA and FQGNSA. The J segment lost 3 bases and the V segment lost 4 bases, leaving 3 bases of the junction unmatched. The CDR3 has 15 amino acids. CDR3 nucleotides: TGTGCCAGCAGCTCATGGACAGGGGGCTACAATGAGCAGTTCTTC. Translating it yields CASSSWTGGYNEQFF. The full variable domain, in which reference TRBV7-2 and TRBJ2-1 provide the parts outside the CDR3, is GAGVSQSPSNKVTEKGKDVELRCDPISGHTALYWYRQSLGQGLEFLIYFQGNSAPDKSGLPSDRFSAERTGGSVSTLTIQRTQQEDSAVYLCASSSWTGGYNEQFFGPGTRLTVL.

As DNA, the CDR3 is TGTGCCAGCAGCCCCCTATTTACTAGCCAAGAGACCCAGTACTTC. Translating it yields CASSPLFTSQETQYF. V and J are TRBV28 and TRBJ2-5; tentative D call: TRBD2 (5 bases). The CDR3 runs to 15 residues. V lost 6 bases and J 1 base, leaving 15 bases between the germline ends. Germline CDR1 reads MDHEN; CDR2 reads SYDVKM.

The chain links TRBV5-6 to TRBJ1-2; D is undetermined. The CDR3 is 15 amino acids. Germline values: CDR1 SGHDT, CDR2 YYEEEE. The ends were cut back, 5 bases at V and 4 bases at J, with 18 bases in the middle. This chain's CDR3 is CASSLESARIYGYTF. CDR3 DNA: TGTGCCAGCAGTTTAGAGAGCGCACGGATCTATGGCTACACCTTC.

This chain joins TRBV7-2 and TRBJ2-1; tentative D call: TRBD2 (6 bases). Deletions cut 5 bases from V and 7 bases from J, with 15 bases between. This CDR3 has 14 amino acids. CDR1 and CDR2 from the germline V gene are SGHTA and FQGNSA. The CDR3 bases are TGTGCCAGCAGCCTTCGACTAGTTCAGAATGAGCAGTTCTTC. It translates to CASSLRLVQNEQFF.

The CDR3 loop is CASSPAGGRYNEQFF. The CDR3, as DNA: TGTGCCAGCAGCCCAGCGGGGGGGCGTTACAATGAGCAGTTCTTC. This chain joins TRBV9 and TRBJ2-1, with 10 bases matching TRBD2. The J segment lost 4 bases and the V segment lost 4 bases, leaving 5 bases of the junction unmatched. The CDR3 is 15 amino acids. Per the germline V gene, CDR1 is SGDLS and CDR2 is YYNGEE.

The sample holds a few counts of this clone. The gene calls are TRBV19 and TRBJ1-5; possible D gene TRBD1, 6 bases. Germline V gene sequence: CDR1 LNHDA, CDR2 SQIVND (reference sequence). V lost 5 bases to trimming and J lost 3 bases, with 17 bases between them. The CDR3 sequence is 16 residues long. The CDR3: CASSPGVRGINQPQHF. As DNA, the CDR3 is TGTGCCAGTAGTCCAGGGGTTAGGGGAATCAATCAGCCCCAGCATTTT. Looking up the rest from reference TRBV19 and TRBJ1-5 gives the full variable domain: DGGITQSPKYLFRKEGQNVTLSCEQNLNHDAMYWYRQDPGQGLRLIYYSQIVNDFQKGDIAEGYSVSREKKESFPLTVTSAQKNPTAFYLCASSPGVRGINQPQHFGDGTRLSIL.

The CDR3, as DNA: TGTGCCAGCTCACAGGACAGGGTAATAAGCTATGGCTACACCTTC. It codes for CASSQDRVISYGYTF. This chain joins TRBV18 and TRBJ1-2, with 8 bases aligning to TRBD1. V shed 4 bases and J 4 bases; nucleotides not matched to a gene: 8. Germline-derived CDR1 and CDR2 are KGHSH and LQKENI. This CDR3 contains 15 residues.

In this sample, this clone turned up a few times. This chain connects TRBV19 to TRBJ1-3; 9 bases match TRBD1. The CDR3 sequence is 16 residues long. The germline gives CDR1 LNHDA, CDR2 SQIVND (reference sequence). Trimming cost V 3 bases and J 3 bases; bases outside gene matches: 6. CDR3 nucleotides: TGTGCCAGTAGTATTACGAGACAGGGGGGTGGAAACACCATATATTTT. It yields the protein CASSITRQGGGNTIYF.

This rearrangement joins TRBV30 to TRBJ1-1, with D unresolved. This CDR3 has 11 amino acids. V was cut by 4 bases and J by 6 bases, with 9 bases left in between. Germline assignment: CDR1 GTSNPN and CDR2 SVGIG (reference sequence). The CDR3 protein is CAWNRVAEAFF. CDR3 sequence (DNA): TGTGCCTGGAATCGGGTTGCTGAAGCTTTCTTT.

The rearrangement uses TRBV15 and TRBJ1-1; D perhaps matches TRBD1 (5 bases). CDR1 and CDR2 (germline): LNHNV, YYDKDF (reference sequence). The CDR3 consists of 12 residues. Trimming took 0 bases from V and 11 from J, leaving 10 bases between them. CDR3: CATSRDVGGAFF. Here the CDR3 DNA reads TGTGCCACCAGCAGAGACGTGGGGGGGGCTTTCTTT.

J is TRBJ1-2 and V is TRBV27; 7 positions agree with TRBD1. CDR3 size: 18 residues. The V and J ends lost 5 bases and 7 bases, in that order; junction bases with no gene match: 22. CDR1 and CDR2 (germline): MNHEY, SMNVEV (reference sequence). The CDR3: CASSPDGRGLGKDLGYTF. Here the CDR3 DNA reads TGTGCCAGCAGTCCCGACGGTAGGGGGCTCGGCAAGGACCTTGGCTACACCTTC.

The V call is TRBV27, the J call TRBJ1-2; D may be TRBD1 (5 bases). V lost 2 bases to trimming and J lost 3 bases, with 13 bases between them. CDR1 and CDR2 (germline): MNHEY, SMNVEV (reference sequence). The length of the CDR3 is 15 residues. The CDR3 here is CASSLGQGSYYGYTF. For the CDR3, the DNA is TGTGCCAGCAGTTTAGGCCAGGGCAGTTACTATGGCTACACCTTC.

The chain combines TRBV19 with TRBJ1-1; TRBD1 matches at 7 bases. Germline V lookup: CDR1 LNHDA, CDR2 SQIVND (reference sequence). With V trimmed by 5 bases and J by 6 bases, 9 bases remained unmatched. CDR3 length: 14 residues. CDR3 nucleotide sequence: TGTGCCAGTAGTTTCTCGGACAGGCCCGCTGAAGCTTTCTTT. Encoded protein: CASSFSDRPAEAFF.

The V call is TRBV27, the J call TRBJ2-7, with 7 nucleotides matching TRBD2. The germline V gene has CDR1 MNHEY and CDR2 SMNVEV (reference sequence). With V trimmed by 10 bases and J by 0 bases, 9 bases remained unmatched. The CDR3 runs 14 residues. Here the CDR3 DNA reads TGTGCCACCACTCCAGCGGGGAGCTCCTACGAGCAGTACTTC. Translation gives CATTPAGSSYEQYF.

The chain is built from TRBV19 and TRBJ1-5; 8 bases fit TRBD1. J was trimmed by 4 bases and V by 7 bases; bases with no gene match: 3. The V gene's germline CDR1 is LNHDA and CDR2 SQIVND (reference sequence). CDR3 length equals 13 residues. In nucleotides, the CDR3 is TGTGCCAGTACCGGGACAGGTAATCAGCCCCAGCATTTT. Residues: CASTGTGNQPQHF.